This TCR beta chain is drawn from a study of blood T cell repertoires in COVID-19. Study background: Samples representing acute and convalescent COVID-19 were sourced from the United States, Italy and Spain.

This CDR3 is built from 14 residues. The junction had 3 bases not matched to a gene; V was cut back by 5 bases and J by 5 bases. The germline CDR1 and CDR2 sequences are SGDLS and YYNGEE. TCRdb's copy holds only in-frame clones and misses some; the assay was immunoSEQ multiplex PCR. The data show 100,000 or so clones, about 86% seen once. The sample consisted of PBMCs or T cells enriched from blood (not recorded which). The receptor's source is a woman aged 50 to 60 who had recovered from COVID-19. The chain employs TRBV9 and TRBJ2-3; 12 positions match TRBD2. CDR3 DNA sequence: TGTGCCAGCAGGCAGACTAGCGGGGGAGATACGCAGTATTTT. It codes for CASRQTSGGDTQYF.